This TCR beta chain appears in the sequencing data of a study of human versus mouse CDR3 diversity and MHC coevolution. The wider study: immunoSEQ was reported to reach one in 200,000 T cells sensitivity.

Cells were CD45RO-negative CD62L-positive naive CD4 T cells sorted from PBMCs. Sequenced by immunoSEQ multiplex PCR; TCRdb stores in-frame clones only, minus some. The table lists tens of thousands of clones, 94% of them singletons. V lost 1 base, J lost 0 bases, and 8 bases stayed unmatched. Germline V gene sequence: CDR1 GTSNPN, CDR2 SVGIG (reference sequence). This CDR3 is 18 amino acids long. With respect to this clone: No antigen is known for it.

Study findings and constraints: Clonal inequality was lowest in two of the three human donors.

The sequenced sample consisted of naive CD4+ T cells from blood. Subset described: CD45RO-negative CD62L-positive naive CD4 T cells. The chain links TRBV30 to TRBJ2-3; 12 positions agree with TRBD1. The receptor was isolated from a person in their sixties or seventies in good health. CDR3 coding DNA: TGTGCCTGGAGTGAAGGGACAGGGGGCCTATCTAGCACAGATACGCAGTATTTT. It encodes CAWSEGTGGLSSTDTQYF.